This T cell receptor (beta chain) stems from a study of blood T cell repertoires in COVID-19. Overall study context: From T cells, B-cell-depleted T cells, or PBMCs came the material, which was cDNA or gDNA.

Under the authors' procedure: Scientists estimated how many nucleated cells there were by amplifying reference gene primers. Profiling relied on immunoSEQ multiplex PCR, and the TCRdb table lists in-frame clones only, not all of them. D and trimming were read from the DNA, whereas the V and J calls and clone size are those reported in that table. In the table there are some 13,000 clones, 85% to 90% of which are singletons. CDR1 is LGHDT and CDR2 is YNNKEL in the germline V gene (reference sequence). The CDR3 spans 16 residues. Losses at the gene ends were 0 bases for V and 4 bases for J; bases not matched to a gene: 4.

This rearrangement joins TRBV3-1 (or the pseudogene TRBV3-2) to TRBJ2-1; TRBD2 agrees at 9 bases. This receptor was taken from a human donor in a cohort sampled during active COVID-19. The sequencing input was peripheral blood. The CDR3 DNA reads as TGTGCCAGCAGCCAAGAAGCTAGCGGGGCTTACAATGAGCAGTTCTTC. This gives the protein CASSQEASGAYNEQFF.